The 13 T cell receptor beta chains listed next were all sequenced from one sample in a study of identical twins. TCRdb itself ran the 5' RACE reads through MiXCR, one entry per CDR3 protein. The repertoire includes around 530,000 distinct CDR3 sequences, around 15% of them detected once, and roughly 0.42% sits in the top ten. These data also formed part of another study, on yellow fever vaccine responses in identical twins.

Sequenced material: CD4+ T cells sorted from blood. The receptors shown here come from a woman in her late teens or twenties in good health.

This clonotype was counted a few times. This rearrangement joins TRBV11-2 to TRBJ1-1; 7 bases match TRBD1. V lost 3 bases, J lost 1 base, and 14 bases stayed unmatched. The CDR3 is 18 residues long. Germline V gene data show CDR1 as SGHAT and CDR2 as FQNNGV. This CDR3 is CASSLGEPTQGTNTEAFF. The CDR3 nucleotides are TGTGCCAGCAGCTTGGGAGAACCGACACAGGGGACGAACACTGAAGCTTTCTTT.

The J gene is TRBJ2-1, the V gene TRBV20-1; tentative D call: TRBD1 (5 bases). Deletions cut 4 bases from V and 6 bases from J, with 22 bases between. This CDR3 is 16 amino acids long. Germline V lookup: CDR1 DFQATT, CDR2 SNEGSKA (reference sequence). Here the CDR3 reads CSAIQFSREVANEQFF. In DNA form, the CDR3 reads TGCAGTGCTATACAGTTCTCCAGGGAAGTCGCCAATGAGCAGTTCTTC.

In its sample, this clonotype was seen a few times. This sequence joins TRBV4-2 and TRBJ2-4; possibly TRBD1 for D (5 bases). V was shortened by 0 bases and J by 6 bases, with 30 bases between the two germline ends. The CDR3 consists of 21 residues. In germline, CDR1 is LGHNA, CDR2 YNFKEQ. In nucleotides, the CDR3 is TGTGCCAGCAGCCAAGAACCTGGGGCTCCAGCGTTAGGACGGTTTGGAAACATTCAGTACTTC. This sequence encodes CASSQEPGAPALGRFGNIQYF.

In its sample, this clonotype was seen many times. The chain couples TRBV24-1 to TRBJ2-1; D is unresolved. Germline V CDR1 and CDR2: KGHDR, SFDVKD. The CDR3 spans 15 residues. V was shortened by 5 bases and J by 2 bases, with 12 bases between the two germline ends. The CDR3 DNA reads TGTGCCACCAGTGGTAAGAAATATACCTACAATGAGCAGTTCTTC. Encoded protein: CATSGKKYTYNEQFF.

The chain uses TRBV5-1 and TRBJ2-7; TRBD1 matches at 8 bases. V gave up 1 base and J gave up 7 bases; unmatched junction bases: 7. The CDR3 runs 14 residues. Per germline, CDR1 SGHRS and CDR2 YFSETQ. This chain's CDR3 is CASSLQGANWEQYF. CDR3 DNA sequence: TGCGCCAGCAGCTTGCAGGGGGCAAATTGGGAGCAGTACTTC.

The rearrangement links TRBV12-3 or TRBV12-4 to TRBJ2-3; perhaps TRBD2 as D (6 bases). The CDR3 sequence is 14 residues long. V was clipped by 3 bases and J by 5 bases, with 12 bases between them. Here the CDR3 reads CASSLGLALDTQYF. The CDR3 coding sequence is TGTGCCAGCAGTTTGGGTCTAGCGTTAGATACGCAGTATTTT.

The V gene is TRBV7-8, the J gene TRBJ2-1; 8 bases are a match to TRBD2. This CDR3 has 15 residues. J was trimmed by 9 bases and V by 3 bases; bases with no gene match: 10. CDR1 is SGHVS, CDR2 FQNEAQ, per germline. CDR3 region: CASSFIAGIGGEQFF. For the CDR3, the DNA is TGTGCCAGCAGCTTTATAGCGGGAATCGGGGGTGAGCAGTTCTTC.

The chain combines TRBV5-1 with TRBJ2-7; 11 bases map to TRBD1. The CDR3 contains 16 residues. Germline V gene lookup returns CDR1 SGHRS and CDR2 YFSETQ. Losses at the gene ends were 0 bases for V and 3 bases for J; bases not matched to a gene: 5. The CDR3 DNA reads as TGCGCCAGCAGCTTGGCTCCCGGGACAGGGGGCTACGAGCAGTACGTC. Amino acid sequence: CASSLAPGTGGYEQYV.

This clonotype was seen more than once but under ten times. V is TRBV20-1 and J is TRBJ2-1, with TRBD2 identical over 14 bases. Trimming took 0 bases from V and 4 from J; bases not matched to a gene: 11. From germline, CDR1 is DFQATT and CDR2 SNEGSKA (reference sequence). The CDR3 is made up of 19 amino acids. CDR3 bases: TGCAGTGCTAGAGAGGGCCGACTAGCGGGAGGGCCGAGATACAATGAGCAGTTCTTC. Its translation: CSAREGRLAGGPRYNEQFF.

The chain recombines TRBV21-1 with TRBJ2-1; TRBD2 is taken as the D call from the table, unchecked against the DNA. TRBV21-1 is termed a pseudogene. CDR3 length: 21 residues. The CDR3 here is CASRKGGRKREGLIDIYEQFF. The DNA for the CDR3 is TGTGCCAGCAGGAAAGGGGGCCGTAAGCGGGAGGGCCTCATCGATATCTATGAGCAGTTCTTC.

V is TRBV24-1 and J is TRBJ2-1; D tentatively fits TRBD1 or TRBD2 (5 bases each). Between the trimmed V and J ends, which lost 9 bases and 10 bases, there was a span of 12 bases. The length of the CDR3 is 11 residues. In germline, CDR1 is KGHDR, CDR2 SFDVKD. Here the CDR3 reads CATGTGREQFF. In DNA form, the CDR3 reads TGTGCCACCGGGACCGGAAGGGAGCAGTTCTTC.

DNA of the CDR3: TGTGCCATCAGTGAGTTGAGGGGATTCTCCTACGAGCAGTACTTC. It yields the protein CAISELRGFSYEQYF. The chain carries TRBV10-3 and TRBJ2-7, with D perhaps TRBD1 or TRBD2 (5 bases each). The CDR3 runs 15 residues. V was shortened by 1 base and J by 0 bases, with 10 bases between the two germline ends. CDR1 and CDR2 (germline): ENHRY, SYGVKD.

This clonotype was seen more than once but under ten times. This rearrangement joins TRBV7-8 to TRBJ1-1; D is perhaps TRBD1 (5 bases). The CDR3 is 15 amino acids. V was clipped by 0 bases and J by 0 bases, with 8 bases between them. The V gene's germline CDR1 is SGHVS and CDR2 FQNEAQ. The CDR3 here is CASSLATELNTEAFF. The CDR3 nucleotides are TGTGCCAGCAGCTTAGCGACAGAACTGAACACTGAAGCTTTCTTT.